Following are 27 T cell receptor beta chains from one sample sequenced in a study of CD8 T cells in Susac syndrome. A quantity of roughly 0.5 to 1 ug RNA underwent reverse transcription using random hexamers. TCRdb independently ran MiXCR on the immunoSEQ multiplex PCR reads; one entry per CDR3 protein. The sample has 150,000 to 160,000 distinct CDR3 sequences, 85% to 95% seen once. Specimen: CD8+ T cells from PBMCs. Receptors originate from a human donor with multiple sclerosis.

CDR3 amino acids: CASSLLAGGPPIYF. CDR3 nucleotide sequence: TGTGCCAGCAGCCTTCTAGCGGGGGGGCCTCCGATCTACTTC. This chain uses TRBV6-2 or TRBV6-3 with TRBJ2-7; 12 positions match TRBD2. CDR3 size: 14 residues. J gave up 13 bases and V 6 bases, and 13 bases lay outside the gene matches. Per germline, CDR1 MNHEY and CDR2 SVGEGT.

The J gene is TRBJ1-5, the V gene TRBV16, with no clear D. Trimming pared 1 base from V and 1 base from J, leaving 5 bases between. The CDR3 is made up of 14 amino acids. Germline loops: CDR1 KGHSY, CDR2 FQNENV. CDR3: CASSQFGSNQPQHF. CDR3 DNA: TGTGCCAGCAGCCAATTTGGGAGCAATCAGCCCCAGCATTTT.

This rearrangement joins TRBV11-2 to TRBJ2-7, with D tentatively TRBD1 (6 bases). Germline V gene lookup returns CDR1 SGHAT and CDR2 FQNNGV. This CDR3 region has 15 residues. Trimming left V 5 bases short and J 6 bases short, with 20 bases between. CDR3 DNA: TGTGCCAGCAGCCGCCGGACAGCCCAAGGCTTCGAGCAGTACTTC. Encoded protein: CASSRRTAQGFEQYF.

This clonotype was found a few times. The V and J genes are TRBV9 and TRBJ1-5; TRBD1 might be the D (6 bases). The CDR3 is 14 amino acids. Germline loops: CDR1 SGDLS, CDR2 YYNGEE. V lost 0 bases and J lost 6, with 10 bases in between. DNA for the CDR3: TGTGCCAGCAGCGTAGGAGGGGGGGTTCAGCCCCAGCATTTT. It translates to CASSVGGGVQPQHF.

The V call is TRBV27, the J call TRBJ2-7; no reliable D call. The CDR3 loop spans 13 amino acids. The germline V gene encodes CDR1 MNHEY and CDR2 SMNVEV (reference sequence). Trimming pared 0 bases from V and 5 bases from J, leaving 8 bases between. This CDR3 reads CASSLSLRDEQYF. CDR3 sequence (DNA): TGTGCCAGCAGTTTATCCCTCAGAGACGAGCAGTACTTC.

The V gene is TRBV9, the J gene TRBJ2-7; D possibly corresponds to TRBD1 (7 bases). There are 14 residues in the CDR3. Trimming took off 2 bases at V and 2 bases at J, with 11 bases between the two ends. Germline CDR1 SGDLS, CDR2 YYNGEE. The CDR3 DNA reads as TGTGCCAGCAGCGTGCGGGACAGCCCCTACGAGCAGTACTTC. This encodes CASSVRDSPYEQYF.

The V and J genes are TRBV18 and TRBJ1-5; 7 nucleotides agree with TRBD1. From germline, CDR1 is KGHSH and CDR2 LQKENI. This CDR3 is built from 17 residues. After removal of 2 bases from V and 5 bases from J, the junction contained 12 bases not matched to a gene. The chain's CDR3 is CASSPVFARGEDQPQHF. CDR3 coding DNA: TGTGCCAGCTCACCAGTTTTTGCCAGGGGGGAAGATCAGCCCCAGCATTTT.

This clonotype was seen just once. V and J are TRBV9 and TRBJ2-3; D may be TRBD1 or TRBD2 (5 bases each). Germline CDR1 is SGDLS and CDR2 is YYNGEE. V shed 4 bases and J shed 11 bases, with 17 bases lying between them. The CDR3 length is 13 residues. The CDR3 region has the DNA TGTGCCAGCAGCACCCGGGACCCGTGGGGGCAGTATTTT. Protein product: CASSTRDPWGQYF.

This clonotype was counted once. V gene TRBV30 combines with J gene TRBJ2-7; D not certain. Germline-derived CDR1 and CDR2 are GTSNPN and SVGIG (reference sequence). This CDR3 has 13 amino acids. The V and J ends lost 8 bases and 5 bases respectively, with 19 bases between them. CDR3 in DNA: TGTGCCACCCTCACTGAGTTGGGAAACGAGCAGTACTTC. Amino acid sequence: CATLTELGNEQYF.

The chain recombines TRBV27 with TRBJ2-1; 8 bases align to TRBD1. CDR1 and CDR2 from the germline V gene are MNHEY and SMNVEV (reference sequence). The CDR3 covers 16 residues. Trimming removed 0 bases from V and 1 base from J; junction bases left unmatched: 2. The CDR3 DNA follows: TGTGCCAGCAGTTTATCGGGGACAGGATCCTACAATGAGCAGTTCTTC. This translates into CASSLSGTGSYNEQFF.

V gene TRBV9 combines with J gene TRBJ2-7; TRBD2 is a possible D gene (6 bases). The germline V and J ends were trimmed by 1 base and 7 bases, with 15 bases remaining between them. CDR1 and CDR2 from the germline V gene are SGDLS and YYNGEE. CDR3 length equals 14 residues. CDR3 coding DNA: TGTGCCAGCAGCGTAAACAGCGGGTCAAGGGAGCAGTACTTC. Translation: CASSVNSGSREQYF.

The V call is TRBV3-1, the J call TRBJ1-6, with 8 nucleotides matching TRBD1. CDR1 and CDR2 from the germline V gene are LGHDT and YNNKEL (reference sequence). The CDR3 covers 15 residues. The J segment lost 8 bases and the V segment lost 7 bases, leaving 10 bases of the junction unmatched. CDR3 loop: CASTPTDRGDSPLHF. In DNA form, the CDR3 reads TGTGCCAGCACCCCAACCGACAGGGGTGATTCACCCCTCCACTTT.

The chain has TRBV12-3 or TRBV12-4 and TRBJ2-1; no reliable D call. The CDR3 covers 13 residues. Trimming removed 2 bases from V and 5 bases from J, with 7 bases in between. The CDR3: CASSLRTDNEQFF. DNA of the CDR3: TGTGCCAGCAGTTTAAGGACCGACAATGAGCAGTTCTTC.

The chain recombines TRBV6-5 with TRBJ1-2; maybe TRBD1 (5 bases). The CDR3 extends over 14 amino acids. The germline V gene encodes CDR1 MNHEY and CDR2 SVGAGI. V dropped 0 bases and J dropped 3 bases, with 8 bases sitting between them. DNA for the CDR3: TGTGCCAGCAGTTACTCGGAAGGGGACTATGGCTACACCTTC. As protein: CASSYSEGDYGYTF.

The chain employs TRBV9 and TRBJ2-1, with D possibly called TRBD1 or TRBD2 (5 bases each). The V end was cut by 3 bases, the J end by 5 bases, with 9 bases between. CDR1 and CDR2 (germline): SGDLS, YYNGEE. The CDR3 covers 13 residues. Here the CDR3 DNA reads TGTGCCAGCAGCGAACTAGGGGACAATGAGCAGTTCTTC. Its translation is CASSELGDNEQFF.

CDR3 amino acids: CASSVGGAYNEQFF. Written as DNA, the CDR3 is TGTGCCAGCAGCGTTGGCGGGGCCTACAATGAGCAGTTCTTC. The gene calls are TRBV9 and TRBJ2-1; perhaps TRBD2 as D (6 bases). Germline values: CDR1 SGDLS, CDR2 YYNGEE. The CDR3 is 14 amino acids. V lost 2 bases and J 2 bases, leaving 8 bases between the germline ends.

This clonotype was detected a few times. This chain links TRBV2 with TRBJ1-5, with D perhaps TRBD1 (6 bases). This CDR3 spans 14 amino acids. Germline loops: CDR1 SNHLY, CDR2 FYNNEI. Trimming took 3 bases from V and 3 from J, leaving 9 bases between them. The chain's CDR3 is CASSEGGPNQPQHF. CDR3 sequence (DNA): TGTGCCAGCAGTGAGGGGGGGCCCAATCAGCCCCAGCATTTT.

The chain carries TRBV10-3 and TRBJ2-7, with D perhaps matching TRBD2 (6 bases). V was pared by 11 bases and J by 7 bases, with 15 bases between. The V gene's germline CDR1 is ENHRY and CDR2 SYGVKD. The CDR3 consists of 11 residues. The CDR3 DNA reads TGTGCCGCCTACGCCGGAGGGGAGCAGTACTTC. The encoded protein is CAAYAGGEQYF.

The CDR3 here is CASSQSTRVNTEAFF. CDR3 DNA: TGTGCCAGCAGCCAATCGACCAGGGTGAACACTGAAGCTTTCTTT. The chain joins TRBV16 to TRBJ1-1; tentative D call: TRBD1 (5 bases). Germline CDR1 and CDR2: KGHSY and FQNENV. CDR3 length: 15 residues. V was trimmed by 0 bases and J by 0 bases, leaving 8 bases between them.

The chain couples TRBV20-1 to TRBJ2-7; the D is unclear. V gave up 8 bases and J gave up 3 bases, with 17 bases separating them. The CDR3 contains 13 residues. Germline V gives CDR1 DFQATT, CDR2 SNEGSKA (reference sequence). Here the CDR3 reads CSTPVLEDYEQYF. The CDR3 nucleotides are TGCAGTACGCCTGTTTTAGAAGACTACGAGCAGTACTTC.

This chain's CDR3 is CASSLSPGRTEAFF. CDR3 nucleotides: TGTGCCAGCAGTTTAAGCCCAGGGCGGACTGAAGCTTTCTTT. V gene TRBV12-3 or TRBV12-4 combines with J gene TRBJ1-1; D possibly corresponds to TRBD1 (5 bases). The V gene lost 2 bases and the J gene lost 5 bases, with 12 bases spanning the gap. The CDR3 loop spans 14 amino acids.

The chain carries TRBV14 and TRBJ2-2; 9 nucleotides line up with TRBD1. CDR3 length equals 18 residues. The trim removed 0 bases at V and 5 bases at J, leaving 10 bases unmatched. Germline V CDR1 and CDR2: SGHDN, FVKESK. CDR3 protein: CASSQDPPGTGSTGELFF. The CDR3 DNA is TGTGCCAGCAGCCAAGATCCCCCCGGGACAGGGTCGACCGGGGAGCTGTTTTTT.

V usage is TRBV11-2 and J usage is TRBJ2-6; 12 bases match TRBD1. Per the germline V gene, CDR1 is SGHAT and CDR2 is FQNNGV. The CDR3 is made up of 18 amino acids. J was trimmed by 0 bases and V by 4 bases; bases with no gene match: 4. This chain's CDR3 is CASSSRDRGPSGANVLTF. The CDR3 DNA sequence: TGTGCCAGCAGCTCCCGGGACAGGGGGCCCTCTGGGGCCAACGTCCTGACTTTC.

V and J are TRBV3-1 and TRBJ1-1; no definite D call. Germline lookup yields CDR1 LGHDT and CDR2 YNNKEL (reference sequence). Trimming cost V 0 bases and J 0 bases, with 17 bases left between them. The CDR3 runs 18 residues. In nucleotides, the CDR3 is TGTGCCAGCAGCCAAGATTCAGTTTTACGGCCGTTGAACACTGAAGCTTTCTTT. Translated: CASSQDSVLRPLNTEAFF.

This chain links TRBV7-9 with TRBJ2-3; D is ambiguous. The germline CDR1 and CDR2 sequences are SEHNR and FQNEAQ (reference sequence). The V and J ends lost 11 bases and 3 bases respectively, with 12 bases between them. This CDR3 is 12 amino acids long. Here the CDR3 DNA reads TGTGCCTGCCGGCTACCTACAGATACGCAGTATTTT. This gives the protein CACRLPTDTQYF.

This chain uses TRBV7-2 with TRBJ2-2, with D tentatively TRBD1 (5 bases). Germline V CDR1 and CDR2: SGHTA, FQGNSA. V lost 0 bases to trimming and J lost 5 bases, with 13 bases between them. The CDR3 is made up of 16 amino acids. CDR3 loop: CASSLAARERTGELFF. DNA of the CDR3: TGTGCCAGCAGCTTAGCAGCCAGGGAAAGGACCGGGGAGCTGTTTTTT.

The chain links TRBV2 to TRBJ2-7; D gene unclear. This CDR3 is built from 12 residues. Germline V gene data show CDR1 as SNHLY and CDR2 as FYNNEI. The V and J ends lost 6 bases and 3 bases respectively, with 9 bases between them. CDR3 in DNA: TGTGCCAGCAGGGGTTCGATCTACGAGCAGTACTTC. Its translation: CASRGSIYEQYF.